The rows below give T cell receptor beta chains drawn from one sample of a study of CD8 T cells in ankylosing spondylitis. MiXCR, run by TCRdb on the 5' RACE reads, gives a single entry per CDR3 protein. The sample shows some 340,000 distinct CDR3 sequences, roughly 15% of them seen only once. Sequencing used blood, either unsorted or a sorted T cell fraction (not recorded which). The origin of the receptors is a male donor with ankylosing spondylitis or in good health (not recorded which). Each CDR3 is given without its conserved first and last residue. Part of the rows lack a size; the others show once, few, many or a class for expanded clones.

.	TRBV12-3/TRBV12-4	TRBJ2-5	ASSLGTSPQETQY
few	TRBV11-3	TRBJ2-1	ASSSPRTSGGAYRSYNEQF
few	TRBV5-1	TRBJ1-1	ASSFPEAF
.	TRBV20-1	TRBJ2-7	SASPGQQTYEQY
many	TRBV12-3/TRBV12-4	TRBJ1-2	ASSRTGVGGYT
few	TRBV12-3/TRBV12-4	TRBJ2-5	ASSLGHQTNDQY
few	TRBV12-3/TRBV12-4	TRBJ2-3	ASSLKIAGGLQY
few	TRBV4-1	TRBJ2-5	ASSQDKAPMLAGEETQY
few	TRBV12-3/TRBV12-4	TRBJ1-4	ASSLGVGEKLF
.	TRBV7-6	TRBJ2-1	ASSLNKIAVFNNEQF